This T cell receptor beta chain was obtained from a study of control samples from healthy donors and cancer patients. Sequenced by immunoSEQ multiplex PCR; TCRdb stores in-frame clones only, minus some. The table lists over 200,000 clones, roughly four fifths of them singletons, with about 14% in the top ten. Notes on this clone: Other DNA sequences in the same sample also yield this CDR3.

The CDR3 has 14 residues. The germline gives CDR1 LNHDA, CDR2 SQIVND (reference sequence). V was cut by 0 bases and J by 1 base, with 6 bases left in between. The gene calls are TRBV19 and TRBJ1-1, with unresolved D. This sequence was found in a woman aged 55-70 years with lung cancer. Input material: PBMCs. In DNA, the CDR3 is TGTGCCAGTAGTATAGAGGGTTCGAACACTGAAGCTTTCTTT. This sequence encodes CASSIEGSNTEAFF. Combining the CDR3 with reference TRBV19 and TRBJ1-1 gives the whole variable domain DGGITQSPKYLFRKEGQNVTLSCEQNLNHDAMYWYRQDPGQGLRLIYYSQIVNDFQKGDIAEGYSVSREKKESFPLTVTSAQKNPTAFYLCASSIEGSNTEAFFGQGTRLTVV.